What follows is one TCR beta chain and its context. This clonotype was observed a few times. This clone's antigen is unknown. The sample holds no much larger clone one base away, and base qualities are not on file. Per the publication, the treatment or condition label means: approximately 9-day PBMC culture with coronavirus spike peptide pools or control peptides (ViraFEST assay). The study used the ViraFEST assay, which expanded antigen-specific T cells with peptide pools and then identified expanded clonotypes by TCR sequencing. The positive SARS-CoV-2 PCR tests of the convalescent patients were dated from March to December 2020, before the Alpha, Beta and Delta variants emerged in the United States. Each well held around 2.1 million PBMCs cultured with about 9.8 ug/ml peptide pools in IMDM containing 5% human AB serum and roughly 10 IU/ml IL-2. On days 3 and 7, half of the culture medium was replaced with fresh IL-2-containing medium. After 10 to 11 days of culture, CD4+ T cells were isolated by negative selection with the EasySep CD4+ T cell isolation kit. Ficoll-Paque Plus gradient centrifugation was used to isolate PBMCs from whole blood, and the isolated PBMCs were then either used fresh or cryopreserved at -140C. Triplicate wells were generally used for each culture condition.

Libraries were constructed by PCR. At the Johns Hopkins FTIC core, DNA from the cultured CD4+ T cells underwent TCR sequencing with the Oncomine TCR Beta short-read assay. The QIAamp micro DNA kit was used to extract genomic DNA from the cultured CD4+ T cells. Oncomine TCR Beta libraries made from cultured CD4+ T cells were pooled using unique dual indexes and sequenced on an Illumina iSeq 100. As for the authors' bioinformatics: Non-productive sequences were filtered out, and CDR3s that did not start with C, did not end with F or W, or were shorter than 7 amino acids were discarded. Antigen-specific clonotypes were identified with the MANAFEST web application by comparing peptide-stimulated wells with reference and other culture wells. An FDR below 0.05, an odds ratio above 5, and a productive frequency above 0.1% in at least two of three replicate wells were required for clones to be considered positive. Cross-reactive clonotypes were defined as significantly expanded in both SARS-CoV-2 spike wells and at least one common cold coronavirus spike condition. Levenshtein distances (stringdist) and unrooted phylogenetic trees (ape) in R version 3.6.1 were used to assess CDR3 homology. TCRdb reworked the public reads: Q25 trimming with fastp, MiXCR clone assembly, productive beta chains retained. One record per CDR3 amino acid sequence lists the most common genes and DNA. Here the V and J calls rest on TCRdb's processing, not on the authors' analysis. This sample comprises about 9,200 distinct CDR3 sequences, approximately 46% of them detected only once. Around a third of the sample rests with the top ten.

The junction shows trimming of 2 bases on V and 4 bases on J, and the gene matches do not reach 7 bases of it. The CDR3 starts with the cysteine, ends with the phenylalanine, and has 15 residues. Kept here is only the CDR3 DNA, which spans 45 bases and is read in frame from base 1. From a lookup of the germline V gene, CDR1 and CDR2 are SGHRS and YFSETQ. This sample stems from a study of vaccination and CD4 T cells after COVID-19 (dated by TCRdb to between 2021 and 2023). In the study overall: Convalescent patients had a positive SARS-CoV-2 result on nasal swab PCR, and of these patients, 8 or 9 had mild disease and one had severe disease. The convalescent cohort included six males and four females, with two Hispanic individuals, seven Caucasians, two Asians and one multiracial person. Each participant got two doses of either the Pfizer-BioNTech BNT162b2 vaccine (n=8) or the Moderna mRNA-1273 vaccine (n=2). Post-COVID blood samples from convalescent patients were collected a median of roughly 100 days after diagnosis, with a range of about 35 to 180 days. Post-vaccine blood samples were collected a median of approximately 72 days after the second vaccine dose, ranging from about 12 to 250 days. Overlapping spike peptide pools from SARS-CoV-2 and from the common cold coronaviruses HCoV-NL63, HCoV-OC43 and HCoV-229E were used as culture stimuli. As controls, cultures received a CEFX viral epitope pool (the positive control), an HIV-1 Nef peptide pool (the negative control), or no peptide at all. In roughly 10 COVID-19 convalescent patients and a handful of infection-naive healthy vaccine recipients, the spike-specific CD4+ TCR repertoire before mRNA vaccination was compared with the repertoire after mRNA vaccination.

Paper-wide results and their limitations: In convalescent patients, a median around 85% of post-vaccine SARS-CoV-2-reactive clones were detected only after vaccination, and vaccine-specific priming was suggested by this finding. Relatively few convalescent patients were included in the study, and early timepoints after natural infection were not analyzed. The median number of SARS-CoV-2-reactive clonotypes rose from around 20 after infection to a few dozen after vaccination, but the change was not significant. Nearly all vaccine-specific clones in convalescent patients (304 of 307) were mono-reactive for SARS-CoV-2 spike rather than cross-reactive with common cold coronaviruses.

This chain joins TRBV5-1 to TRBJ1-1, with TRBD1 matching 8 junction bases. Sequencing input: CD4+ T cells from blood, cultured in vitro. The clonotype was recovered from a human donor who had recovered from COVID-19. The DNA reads TGCGCCAGCAGCTTACGGACAGGGTCCGGCACTGAAGCTTTCTTT. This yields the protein CASSLRTGSGTEAFF.